This TCR beta chain was captured in a study of control samples from healthy donors and cancer patients. The table came from immunoSEQ multiplex PCR; TCRdb's copy has only in-frame clones and leaves some out. The sample includes about 53,000 clones, about 85% of them seen just once. CDR3 length: 19 amino acids. The trim removed 1 base at V and 4 bases at J, leaving 12 bases unmatched. CDR1 and CDR2 from the germline V gene are LNHDA and SQIVND (reference sequence). The table lists this clone with a count of one. The clonotype was recovered from a man aged 55 to 70 with head and neck cancer. Sample: PBMCs. This rearrangement joins TRBV19 to TRBJ2-2; 10 bases match TRBD2. The CDR3 reads CASSIASTSGMRGTGELFF. DNA of the CDR3: TGTGCCAGTAGTATAGCTTCCACTAGCGGGATGCGAGGCACCGGGGAGCTGTTTTTT.